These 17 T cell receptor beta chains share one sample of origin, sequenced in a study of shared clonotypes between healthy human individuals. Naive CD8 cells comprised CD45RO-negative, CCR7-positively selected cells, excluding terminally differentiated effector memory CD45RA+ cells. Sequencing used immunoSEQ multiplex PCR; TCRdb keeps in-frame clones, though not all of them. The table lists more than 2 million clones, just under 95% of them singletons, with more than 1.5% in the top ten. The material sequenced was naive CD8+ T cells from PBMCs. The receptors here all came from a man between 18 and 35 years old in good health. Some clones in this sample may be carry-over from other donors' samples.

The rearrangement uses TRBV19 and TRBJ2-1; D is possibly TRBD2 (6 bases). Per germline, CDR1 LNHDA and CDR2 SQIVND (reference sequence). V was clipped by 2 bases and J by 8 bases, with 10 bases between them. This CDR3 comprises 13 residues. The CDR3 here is CASSIWGEDEQFF. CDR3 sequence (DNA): TGTGCCAGTAGTATATGGGGGGAGGATGAGCAGTTCTTC.

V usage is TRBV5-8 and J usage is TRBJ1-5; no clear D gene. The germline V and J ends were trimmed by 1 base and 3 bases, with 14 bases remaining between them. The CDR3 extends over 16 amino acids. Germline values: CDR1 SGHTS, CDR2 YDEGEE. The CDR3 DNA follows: TGTGCCAGCAGCTTGTATGGGCCAGTCGTCAATCAGCCCCAGCATTTT. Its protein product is CASSLYGPVVNQPQHF.

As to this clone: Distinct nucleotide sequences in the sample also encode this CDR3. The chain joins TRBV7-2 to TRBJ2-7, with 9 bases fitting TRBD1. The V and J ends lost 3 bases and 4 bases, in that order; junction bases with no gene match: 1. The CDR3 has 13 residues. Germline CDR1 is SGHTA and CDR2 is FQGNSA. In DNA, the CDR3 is TGTGCCAGCAGCTTTGGACAGGGGTACGAGCAGTACTTC. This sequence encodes CASSFGQGYEQYF.

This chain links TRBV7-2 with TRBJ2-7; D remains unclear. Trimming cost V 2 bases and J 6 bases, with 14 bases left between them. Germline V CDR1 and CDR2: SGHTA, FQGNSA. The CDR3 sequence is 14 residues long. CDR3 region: CASSLMTGMVEQYF. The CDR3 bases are TGTGCCAGCAGCTTAATGACGGGCATGGTCGAGCAGTACTTC.

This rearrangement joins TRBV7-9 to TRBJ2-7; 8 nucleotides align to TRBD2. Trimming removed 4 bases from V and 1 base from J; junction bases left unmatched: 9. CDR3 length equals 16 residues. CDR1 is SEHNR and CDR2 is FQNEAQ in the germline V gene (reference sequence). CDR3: CASSSSPGLESYEQYF. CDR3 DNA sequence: TGTGCCAGCAGCTCCTCACCGGGACTAGAGTCCTACGAGCAGTACTTC. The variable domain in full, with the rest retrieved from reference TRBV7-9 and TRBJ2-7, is DTGVSQNPRHKITKRGQNVTFRCDPISEHNRLYWYRQTLGQGPEFLTYFQNEAQLEKSRLLSDRFSAERPKGSFSTLEIQRTEQGDSAMYLCASSSSPGLESYEQYFGPGTRLTVT.

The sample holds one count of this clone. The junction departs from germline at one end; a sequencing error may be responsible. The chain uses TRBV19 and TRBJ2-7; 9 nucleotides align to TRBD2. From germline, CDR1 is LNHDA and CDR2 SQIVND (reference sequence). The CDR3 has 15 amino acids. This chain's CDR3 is CASSIATSGSSEQYF. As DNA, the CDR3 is TGTGCCAGTAGTATAGCGACTAGCGGTTCCTCCGAGCAGTACTTC.

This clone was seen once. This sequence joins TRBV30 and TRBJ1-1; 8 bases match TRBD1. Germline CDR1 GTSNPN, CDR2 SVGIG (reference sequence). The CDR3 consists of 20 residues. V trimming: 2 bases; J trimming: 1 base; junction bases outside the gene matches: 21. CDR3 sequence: CAWSPMVISVRDRGNTEAFF. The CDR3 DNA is TGTGCCTGGAGTCCCATGGTCATTTCTGTCCGCGACAGGGGGAACACTGAAGCTTTCTTT. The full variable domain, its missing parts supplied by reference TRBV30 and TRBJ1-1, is SQTIHQWPATLVQPVGSPLSLECTVEGTSNPNLYWYRQAAGRGLQLLFYSVGIGQISSEVPQNLSASRPQDRQFILSSKKLLLSDSGFYLCAWSPMVISVRDRGNTEAFFGQGTRLTVV.

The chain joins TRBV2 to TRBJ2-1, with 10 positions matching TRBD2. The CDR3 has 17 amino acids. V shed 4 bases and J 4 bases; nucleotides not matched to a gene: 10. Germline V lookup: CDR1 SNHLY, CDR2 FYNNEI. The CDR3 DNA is TGTGCCAGCAGTGTTAGCTTGGGGACTAGCGCATACAATGAGCAGTTCTTC. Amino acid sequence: CASSVSLGTSAYNEQFF. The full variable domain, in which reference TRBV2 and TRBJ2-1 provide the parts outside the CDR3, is EPEVTQTPSHQVTQMGQEVILRCVPISNHLYFYWYRQILGQKVEFLVSFYNNEISEKSEIFDDQFSVERPDGSNFTLKIRSTKLEDSAMYFCASSVSLGTSAYNEQFFGPGTRLTVL.

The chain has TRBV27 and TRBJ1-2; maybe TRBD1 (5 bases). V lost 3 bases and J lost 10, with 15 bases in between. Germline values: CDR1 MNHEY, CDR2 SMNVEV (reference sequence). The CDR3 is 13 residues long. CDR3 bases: TGTGCCAGCAGTTTGTCCCAGGGCTGGGACTACACCTTC. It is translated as CASSLSQGWDYTF.

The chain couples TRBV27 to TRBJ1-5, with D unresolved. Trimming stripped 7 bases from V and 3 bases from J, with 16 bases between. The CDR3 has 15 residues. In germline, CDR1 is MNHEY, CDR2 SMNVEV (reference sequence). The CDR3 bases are TGTGCCAGCATGGAGTCCCAAGGGTACAATCAGCCCCAGCATTTT. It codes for CASMESQGYNQPQHF.

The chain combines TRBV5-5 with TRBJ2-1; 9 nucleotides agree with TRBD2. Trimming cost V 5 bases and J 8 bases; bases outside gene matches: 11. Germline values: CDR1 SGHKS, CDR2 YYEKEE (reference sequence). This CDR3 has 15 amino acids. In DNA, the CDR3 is TGTGCCAGCAGTTTAGGGGGACTAGCACTCGATGAGCAGTTCTTC. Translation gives CASSLGGLALDEQFF.

In nucleotides, the CDR3 is TGTGCCAGCAGCCCTGGACAGGGGGCTTGGAATGAAAAACTGTTTTTT. Translating it yields CASSPGQGAWNEKLFF. This chain connects TRBV7-9 to TRBJ1-4; TRBD1 agrees at 11 bases. V lost 5 bases to trimming and J lost 5 bases; unmatched junction nucleotides: 7. The germline gives CDR1 SEHNR, CDR2 FQNEAQ (reference sequence). This CDR3 is built from 16 residues.

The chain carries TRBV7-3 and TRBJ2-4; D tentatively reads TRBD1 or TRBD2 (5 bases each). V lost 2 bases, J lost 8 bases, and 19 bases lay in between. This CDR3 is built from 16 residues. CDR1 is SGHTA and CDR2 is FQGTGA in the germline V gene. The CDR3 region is CASSLHGPLLGDIQYF. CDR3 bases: TGTGCCAGCAGCTTACATGGTCCGCTTTTGGGGGACATTCAGTACTTC.

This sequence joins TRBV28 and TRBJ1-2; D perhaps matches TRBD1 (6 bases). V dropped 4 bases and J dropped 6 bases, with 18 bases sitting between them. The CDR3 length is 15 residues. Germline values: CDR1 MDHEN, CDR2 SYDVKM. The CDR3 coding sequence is TGTGCCAGCAGTTCTCCCCCGGTAGGGGGGAATGGCTACACCTTC. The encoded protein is CASSSPPVGGNGYTF.

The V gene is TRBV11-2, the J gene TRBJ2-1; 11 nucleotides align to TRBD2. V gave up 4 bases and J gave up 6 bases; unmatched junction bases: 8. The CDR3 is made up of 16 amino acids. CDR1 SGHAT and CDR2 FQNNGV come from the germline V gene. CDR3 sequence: CASSSASGRFINEQFF. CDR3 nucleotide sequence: TGTGCCAGCAGCTCCGCTAGCGGGAGGTTTATCAATGAGCAGTTCTTC.

The CDR3 sequence is CASSLGTQGTGNTIYF. The CDR3 coding sequence is TGTGCCAGCAGCTTGGGCACACAGGGAACTGGAAACACCATATATTTT. This chain joins TRBV5-6 and TRBJ1-3, with a tentative D call TRBD1 (6 bases). Trimming took 0 bases from V and 2 from J, leaving 12 bases between them. This CDR3 has 16 amino acids. Germline assignment: CDR1 SGHDT and CDR2 YYEEEE.

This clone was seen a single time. CDR3 bases: TGTGCCAGCAAGAGGGGGGATAGCAATCAGCCCCAGCATTTT. Translation: CASKRGDSNQPQHF. V gene TRBV2 combines with J gene TRBJ1-5; D may be TRBD1 (6 bases). Trimming shortened V by 7 bases and J by 0 bases, and 10 bases separated the two germline ends. CDR1 is SNHLY and CDR2 is FYNNEI in the germline V gene. The CDR3 loop spans 14 amino acids.